This T cell receptor (beta chain) was obtained from a study of blood T cell repertoires in COVID-19. Study-wide background: Some COVID-19 samples were acute and others convalescent; all came from the United States, Italy and Spain. T cells, B-cell-depleted T cells, or PBMCs provided the cDNA or gDNA that served as material.

This CDR3 region has 13 residues. The V gene lost 3 bases and the J gene lost 5 bases, with 11 bases spanning the gap. Looked up from germline, CDR1 is MNHEY and CDR2 is SMNVEV (reference sequence). The count of this clone is one. Original data processing: Amplification with reference gene primers provided the estimates of nucleated cell counts. The method was immunoSEQ multiplex PCR; TCRdb's version includes in-frame clones alone and lacks a portion of them. That table is the source of V, J and clone size, and D and trimming were worked out from the DNA. Of approximately 260,000 clones in the sample, 70% to 90% were seen once.

Source material: peripheral blood. The rearrangement links TRBV27 to TRBJ2-7, with a possible D match to TRBD1 (7 bases). This sequence originates from a woman between 40 and 50 years old with acute or convalescent COVID-19. The CDR3 sequence is CASSFSRGDEQYV. The CDR3 DNA reads as TGTGCCAGCAGTTTTTCCAGGGGGGACGAGCAGTACGTC.